The present entry profiles one T cell receptor beta chain with its context. The data were taken from a study of T cell changes during pregnancy in multiple sclerosis. The V end lost 11 bases, the J end lost 1 base, and 14 bases lay between the germline ends. Germline CDR1 is SNHLY and CDR2 is FYNNEI. The CDR3 is made up of 13 amino acids. Method: immunoSEQ multiplex PCR; TCRdb's copy keeps in-frame clones and lacks some. This sample has 80,000 to 100,000 clones, with under 95% found just once. V is TRBV2 and J is TRBJ1-1; D ambiguous. The sequencing used peripheral blood, collected after pregnancy. This clonotype originated in a female donor with multiple sclerosis, enrolled in a pregnancy study. The CDR3 protein is CASKAGRNTEAFF. DNA of the CDR3: TGTGCCTCCAAGGCGGGCCGGAACACTGAAGCTTTCTTT.